This T cell receptor beta chain was recorded in a study of blood T cell repertoires in COVID-19. Study overall: T cells, B-cell-depleted T cells, or PBMCs provided the cDNA or gDNA that served as material.

The V gene lost 4 bases and the J gene lost 5 bases, with 17 bases spanning the gap. The CDR3 runs to 15 residues. Per germline, CDR1 MNHEY and CDR2 SVGAGI. TCRdb's table, derived via immunoSEQ multiplex PCR, lists solely in-frame clones and lacks some. The sample records hundreds of thousands of clones, around 82% being singletons. The source is a woman aged 45-65 years with acute or convalescent COVID-19. The sample comprised peripheral blood. This chain uses TRBV6-5 with TRBJ2-5; tentatively, D is TRBD1 (5 bases). CDR3 sequence reads: CASSSQGLSLETQYF. CDR3 coding DNA: TGTGCCAGCAGTTCGCAGGGATTATCGCTGGAGACCCAGTACTTC.